This entry lists 18 T cell receptor beta chains sequenced from one sample in a study of OX40 agonist ivuxolimab in advanced cancers. The data were produced by immunoSEQ multiplex PCR, yet TCRdb's version contains in-frame clones alone and is incomplete. The sample contains roughly 70,000 clones, approximately 81% of which appear only once. This specimen was CD4+ or CD8+ T cells sorted from blood, taken in a trial of the OX40 agonist ivuxolimab. These receptor sequences come from an adult with an advanced solid tumor such as melanoma, head and neck, liver or kidney cancer.

The chain is built from TRBV6-6 and TRBJ2-7, with a weak D call TRBD1 (5 bases). Germline CDR1 and CDR2: MNHNY and SVGAGI (reference sequence). Trimming removed 6 bases from V and 3 bases from J, with 12 bases in between. There are 13 residues in the CDR3. The CDR3 DNA follows: TGTGCCAGCAGACCACAGGAGTACTACGAGCAGTACTTC. Translating it yields CASRPQEYYEQYF.

On this clone itself: The sample has other DNA sequences that encode this CDR3 too. This rearrangement joins TRBV13 to TRBJ2-7; D unclear. Deletions cut 2 bases from V and 0 bases from J, with 8 bases between. CDR1 and CDR2 from the germline V gene are PRHDT and FYEKMQ (reference sequence). CDR3 size: 14 residues. The CDR3 nucleotides are TGTGCCAGCAGCTTACCGGGCGGCTCCTACGAGCAGTACTTC. Translation gives CASSLPGGSYEQYF.

The genes are TRBV7-3 and TRBJ2-2; a possible D gene is TRBD2 (6 bases). Germline CDR1 SGHTA, CDR2 FQGTGA. This CDR3 spans 15 amino acids. The V end was cut by 4 bases, the J end by 0 bases, with 9 bases between. CDR3 nucleotide sequence: TGTGCCAGCAGCTCCCGGGGGACGAACACCGGGGAGCTGTTTTTT. This sequence encodes CASSSRGTNTGELFF.

This clone was picked up a small number of times. The V call is TRBV18, the J call TRBJ1-1, with no clear D. Germline assignment: CDR1 KGHSH and CDR2 LQKENI. This CDR3 has 15 residues. The ends were cut back, 3 bases at V and 3 bases at J, with 14 bases in the middle. The CDR3 sequence is CASSPRGQGDTEAFF. The CDR3 DNA sequence: TGTGCCAGCTCACCCCGGGGTCAAGGAGACACTGAAGCTTTCTTT.

The chain uses TRBV25-1 and TRBJ1-3, with TRBD1 as a possible D gene (5 bases). Trimming removed 4 bases at V and 2 bases at J, with 15 bases between. There are 16 residues in the CDR3. Per the germline V gene, CDR1 is MGHDK and CDR2 is SYGVNS. Here the CDR3 DNA reads TGTGCCAGCAGTGCTTGGGACCGGAGGGCTGGAAACACCATATATTTT. It yields the protein CASSAWDRRAGNTIYF.

The CDR3 loop reads CASSNDRGSFMNTEAFF. In DNA, the CDR3 is TGTGCCAGCAGTAACGACAGGGGTAGTTTCATGAACACTGAAGCTTTCTTT. This chain uses TRBV27 with TRBJ1-1; 8 positions agree with TRBD1. Trimming removed 5 bases from V and 0 bases from J; junction bases left unmatched: 11. Germline loops: CDR1 MNHEY, CDR2 SMNVEV (reference sequence). CDR3 length equals 17 residues.

The chain uses TRBV27 and TRBJ1-2; D unclear. Germline values: CDR1 MNHEY, CDR2 SMNVEV (reference sequence). V lost 6 bases to trimming and J lost 1 base, with 15 bases between them. This CDR3 contains 15 residues. CDR3 nucleotides: TGTGCCAGCAGCTCATCAGGCCCTCTTAACTATGGCTACACCTTC. Its translation is CASSSSGPLNYGYTF.

The gene calls are TRBV19 and TRBJ2-7, with D perhaps TRBD1 (5 bases). There are 13 residues in the CDR3. The germline CDR1 and CDR2 sequences are LNHDA and SQIVND (reference sequence). Trimming took 6 bases from V and 0 from J, leaving 9 bases between them. The CDR3 DNA reads as TGTGCCAGTAGCCCACAGGTCTCCTACGAGCAGTACTTC. Translating gives CASSPQVSYEQYF.

The V gene is TRBV29-1, the J gene TRBJ2-2; 8 nucleotides match TRBD1. J lost 6 bases, V lost 4 bases, and 7 bases had no gene match. The germline V gene has CDR1 SQVTM and CDR2 ANQGSEA. The CDR3 sequence is 14 residues long. CDR3 sequence: CSVVGQGASGELFF. DNA of the CDR3: TGCAGCGTTGTCGGGCAGGGGGCCTCCGGGGAGCTGTTTTTT.

The V and J genes are TRBV11-2 and TRBJ2-1; D unclear. The CDR3 is made up of 11 amino acids. CDR1 SGHAT and CDR2 FQNNGV come from the germline V gene. Between the trimmed V and J ends, which lost 7 bases and 4 bases, there was a span of 5 bases. The CDR3 sequence is CASTQYNEQFF. The CDR3 coding sequence is TGTGCCAGCACCCAATACAATGAGCAGTTCTTC.

The chain uses TRBV5-1 and TRBJ2-2; TRBD2 matches 14 bases. The CDR3 loop spans 17 amino acids. V lost 4 bases and J lost 2; bases outside the gene matches: 4. Germline-derived CDR1 and CDR2 are SGHRS and YFSETQ. CDR3 bases: TGCGCCAGCAGCCGGACTAGCGGGGGGAGCAACACCGGGGAGCTGTTTTTT. This encodes CASSRTSGGSNTGELFF.

This clone came up a few times. V gene TRBV4-2 combines with J gene TRBJ1-6; no clear D gene. The germline V gene encodes CDR1 LGHNA and CDR2 YNFKEQ. The CDR3 loop spans 16 amino acids. The V end lost 0 bases, the J end lost 9 bases, and 15 bases lay between the germline ends. The DNA of the CDR3 is TGTGCCAGCAGCCAAGATTGGGCCCAAGGCGGTTCACCCCTCCACTTT. The encoded protein is CASSQDWAQGGSPLHF.

V is TRBV5-6 and J is TRBJ1-5; 7 positions agree with TRBD1. V shed 3 bases and J 3 bases; nucleotides not matched to a gene: 3. In germline, CDR1 is SGHDT, CDR2 YYEEEE. The length of the CDR3 is 14 residues. CDR3 DNA: TGTGCCAGCAGCTGGGGACAGTCCAATCAGCCCCAGCATTTT. Amino acids: CASSWGQSNQPQHF.

This chain joins TRBV11-2 and TRBJ2-1, with no clear D. V was shortened by 5 bases and J by 0 bases, with 8 bases between the two germline ends. CDR1 and CDR2 from the germline V gene are SGHAT and FQNNGV. This CDR3 has 14 amino acids. This CDR3 reads CASSQSGSYNEQFF. CDR3 DNA: TGTGCCAGCAGCCAGAGTGGCTCCTACAATGAGCAGTTCTTC. Based on the CDR3 plus reference TRBV11-2 and TRBJ2-1, the full variable domain is EAGVAQSPRYKIIEKRQSVAFWCNPISGHATLYWYQQILGQGPKLLIQFQNNGVVDDSQLPKDRFSAERLKGVDSTLKIQPAKLEDSAVYLCASSQSGSYNEQFFGPGTRLTVL.

The V and J genes are TRBV11-1 and TRBJ2-2; D is perhaps TRBD1 (6 bases). Germline lookup yields CDR1 SGHAT and CDR2 FQDESV (reference sequence). V was trimmed by 3 bases and J by 1 base, leaving 18 bases between them. The CDR3 spans 18 residues. The CDR3 loop is CASSFPVQGAQNTGELFF. The CDR3 nucleotides are TGTGCCAGCAGCTTTCCGGTACAGGGTGCCCAGAACACCGGGGAGCTGTTTTTT.

V usage is TRBV27 and J usage is TRBJ1-6, with 9 bases lining up with TRBD1. This CDR3 has 16 amino acids. With 6 bases clipped from V and 8 bases from J, the junction kept 11 bases outside the gene matches. Germline V CDR1 and CDR2: MNHEY, SMNVEV (reference sequence). The CDR3 here is CASSLSRDRVYSPLHF. CDR3 nucleotide sequence: TGTGCCAGCAGCTTAAGCCGGGACAGGGTGTATTCACCCCTCCACTTT.

CDR3 sequence (DNA): TGTGCCACCAGACCGACAGGTCCGAACACCGGGGAGCTGTTTTTT. It yields the protein CATRPTGPNTGELFF. V usage is TRBV5-4 and J usage is TRBJ2-2; D may be TRBD1 (6 bases). This CDR3 comprises 15 residues. V was shortened by 9 bases and J by 0 bases, with 15 bases between the two germline ends. Germline values: CDR1 SGHNT, CDR2 YYREEE (reference sequence).

The chain uses TRBV7-6 and TRBJ2-5; the match to TRBD2 covers 7 bases. The V and J ends lost 5 bases and 7 bases, in that order; junction bases with no gene match: 10. This CDR3 has 14 residues. Germline values: CDR1 SGHVS, CDR2 FNYEAQ. CDR3 sequence: CASSRGLVGGTQYF. In DNA form, the CDR3 reads TGTGCCAGCAGCCGTGGACTAGTAGGAGGGACCCAGTACTTC.